One and the same sample provided the 13 T cell receptor beta chains below, sequenced in a study of T cell responses to AZD1222 COVID-19 vaccine. Sequenced by immunoSEQ multiplex PCR; TCRdb stores in-frame clones only, minus some. This table has about 74,000 clones, about 91% appearing once. Material: peripheral blood, obtained 28 days after the second AZD1222 dose. The receptors derive from an adult who received the AZD1222 COVID-19 vaccine.

This chain uses TRBV29-1 with TRBJ1-1, with D unclear. Germline values: CDR1 SQVTM, CDR2 ANQGSEA. V lost 4 bases, J lost 5 bases, and 14 bases lay in between. This CDR3 has 13 residues. CDR3 in amino acids: CSVVARLETEAFF. The CDR3 bases are TGCAGCGTTGTTGCTCGATTGGAGACTGAAGCTTTCTTT.

CDR3 protein: CASSSQFLSGANVLTF. The CDR3, as DNA: TGTGCCAGCAGTTCACAGTTCCTCTCTGGGGCCAACGTCCTGACTTTC. V is TRBV28 and J is TRBJ2-6, with D uncertain. The germline V gene has CDR1 MDHEN and CDR2 SYDVKM. The V and J ends lost 4 bases and 0 bases respectively, with 10 bases between them. The CDR3 is made up of 16 amino acids.

The V gene is TRBV24-1, the J gene TRBJ2-3; a possible D gene is TRBD2 (6 bases). Germline V gene lookup returns CDR1 KGHDR and CDR2 SFDVKD. Deletions cut 7 bases from V and 6 bases from J, with 16 bases between. This CDR3 spans 14 amino acids. CDR3 region: CATRGGLWEDTQYF. The CDR3 DNA follows: TGTGCCACCAGGGGGGGACTGTGGGAGGATACGCAGTATTTT.

The genes are TRBV20-1 and TRBJ2-2, with D unresolved. Germline loops: CDR1 DFQATT, CDR2 SNEGSKA (reference sequence). The CDR3 covers 15 residues. The V gene lost 3 bases and the J gene lost 8 bases, with 19 bases spanning the gap. The CDR3 spells CSASQPATAQGELFF. Here the CDR3 DNA reads TGCAGTGCTAGTCAGCCGGCCACCGCCCAGGGGGAGCTGTTTTTT.

The chain joins TRBV11-3 to TRBJ2-3; 7 bases are a match to TRBD2. V lost 0 bases to trimming and J lost 3 bases; unmatched junction nucleotides: 6. Per germline, CDR1 SGHNT and CDR2 YENEEA. The CDR3 contains 16 residues. For the CDR3, the DNA is TGTGCCAGCAGCTTAGATACCGGGAGGAATACAGATACGCAGTATTTT. It translates to CASSLDTGRNTDTQYF.

The rearrangement links TRBV28 to TRBJ2-7, with 7 bases identical to TRBD2. CDR1 is MDHEN, CDR2 SYDVKM, per germline. J lost 0 bases, V lost 3 bases, and 11 bases had no gene match. This CDR3 is built from 17 residues. CDR3: CASSFPPSGEPSYEQYF. Written as DNA, the CDR3 is TGTGCCAGCAGTTTCCCCCCCAGCGGGGAACCCTCCTACGAGCAGTACTTC.

The CDR3 is CASSIYTRAGYQETQYF. CDR3 bases: TGTGCCAGCAGCATATACACCCGGGCGGGGTACCAAGAGACCCAGTACTTC. The gene calls are TRBV11-2 and TRBJ2-5; TRBD2 might be the D (6 bases). Trimming stripped 5 bases from V and 0 bases from J, with 19 bases between. Germline CDR1 reads SGHAT; CDR2 reads FQNNGV. The CDR3 has 17 amino acids.

Regarding this clone: A read error may account for a junction end that differs from germline. The chain links TRBV29-1 to TRBJ1-1; TRBD1 might be the D (6 bases). The CDR3 sequence is 13 residues long. In germline, CDR1 is SQVTM, CDR2 ANQGSEA. The CDR3 nucleotides read TGCAGCGTGGAAGGAGGGGGGAACACTGAAGCTTTCTTT. Protein: CSVEGGGNTEAFF.

The rearrangement uses TRBV2 and TRBJ1-2; no definite D call. V was clipped by 6 bases and J by 5 bases, with 13 bases between them. CDR1 SNHLY and CDR2 FYNNEI come from the germline V gene. This CDR3 contains 13 residues. The CDR3 sequence: CASRTFGQYGYTF. Here the CDR3 DNA reads TGTGCCAGCAGGACGTTTGGGCAGTATGGCTACACCTTC.

This sequence joins TRBV2 and TRBJ2-7; D call uncertain. In germline, CDR1 is SNHLY, CDR2 FYNNEI. V was trimmed by 3 bases and J by 5 bases, leaving 17 bases between them. This CDR3 is built from 15 residues. CDR3 DNA: TGTGCCAGCAGTGAGGGTCGGCAGGTTCTGAACGAGCAGTACTTC. It specifies CASSEGRQVLNEQYF.

The V gene is TRBV11-2, the J gene TRBJ2-1; TRBD2 matches 8 bases. The CDR3 contains 17 residues. CDR1 SGHAT and CDR2 FQNNGV come from the germline V gene. V dropped 0 bases and J dropped 6; count of bases not matched to a gene: 10. CDR3 sequence reads: CASSLELGLAGFNEQFF. Written as DNA, the CDR3 is TGTGCCAGCAGCTTAGAATTAGGTCTAGCGGGTTTCAATGAGCAGTTCTTC.

V gene TRBV5-4 combines with J gene TRBJ2-7; the match to TRBD2 covers 7 bases. Per the germline V gene, CDR1 is SGHNT and CDR2 is YYREEE (reference sequence). V trimming: 2 bases; J trimming: 4 bases; junction bases outside the gene matches: 6. The CDR3 is 14 residues long. In DNA, the CDR3 is TGTGCCAGCAGCTTCTCTAGCGGTACATACGAGCAGTACTTC. It specifies CASSFSSGTYEQYF. Filled out from reference TRBV5-4 and TRBJ2-7, the complete variable domain reads ETGVTQSPTHLIKTRGQQVTLRCSSQSGHNTVSWYQQALGQGPQFIFQYYREEENGRGNFPPRFSGLQFPNYSSELNVNALELDDSALYLCASSFSSGTYEQYFGPGTRLTVT.

The chain uses TRBV3-1 (or the pseudogene TRBV3-2) and TRBJ2-1; D ambiguous. Trimming stripped 0 bases from V and 16 bases from J, with 13 bases between. Germline CDR1 LGHDT, CDR2 YNNKEL (reference sequence). The CDR3 sequence is 12 residues long. The CDR3 DNA reads as TGTGCCAGCAGCCAAGAACCATCTCCCAAATTCTTC. Translation gives CASSQEPSPKFF.